This T cell receptor beta chain was documented in a study of cytomegalovirus exposure and HLA in healthy donors. The study's findings and limits: In vitro data verified a few CMV-associated chains as specific for CMV antigens.

This clone was seen just once. Antigen specificity is unknown. This CDR3 comprises 17 residues. V was trimmed by 5 bases and J by 3 bases, leaving 23 bases between them. The germline V gene has CDR1 SNHLY and CDR2 FYNNEI. The protocol was immunoSEQ multiplex PCR, while the TCRdb copy is restricted to in-frame clones and leaves out a portion. The profile shows 150,000 to 200,000 clones, 88% of them singletons. The sequenced material came from PBMCs. This rearrangement joins TRBV2 to TRBJ2-7, with D possibly being TRBD1 (6 bases). The receptor comes from a man younger than 30 in good health and CMV-seronegative. The CDR3 DNA reads as TGTGCCAGCAGTCCCGAGCGCCCGGGACACCGATACTACGAGCAGTACTTC. Its protein product is CASSPERPGHRYYEQYF. The variable domain in full, completed from reference TRBV2 and TRBJ2-7, reads EPEVTQTPSHQVTQMGQEVILRCVPISNHLYFYWYRQILGQKVEFLVSFYNNEISEKSEIFDDQFSVERPDGSNFTLKIRSTKLEDSAMYFCASSPERPGHRYYEQYFGPGTRLTVT.